Detailed here is one TCR beta chain. Its antigen is unknown. Germline V gives CDR1 SGHRS, CDR2 YFSETQ. The CDR3 runs 13 residues. V shed 0 bases and J shed 7 bases, with 10 bases lying between them. The data originate from a study of blood T cells in healthy people across ages. For the second PCR, which ran for about 7 to 11 cycles, a sample-barcoded 5' primer and a J-beta primer mix were used. There were at least 3 million CDR3-containing paired-end reads obtained from each sample. TCRdb reprocessed the 5' RACE reads via MiXCR and lists one record per CDR3 protein. The sample has around 850,000 distinct CDR3 sequences; around 36% are singletons. Findings of the study overall: It was held that diversity estimates obtained from one million T cells represented underestimates.

The gene calls are TRBV5-1 and TRBJ1-1; no definite D call. Sequences were obtained from blood. The receptor was isolated from a man between 18 and 29 years old in good health. The CDR3 sequence is CASSLAAPDEAFF. The CDR3 region has the DNA TGCGCCAGCAGCTTGGCCGCCCCAGATGAAGCTTTCTTT.